A selection of T cell receptor beta chains follows, all from one sample in a study of blood T cell repertoires in COVID-19. Clones were sequenced by immunoSEQ multiplex PCR, and TCRdb holds only the in-frame ones, with some missing. The sample records roughly 130,000 clones, roughly 78% being singletons. Material: peripheral blood. The receptors were gathered from a man in his sixties with active or convalescent COVID-19. CDR3s include the opening cysteine and the closing phenylalanine or tryptophan. A D gene is named only where the DNA matches it firmly. Clone size appears in some rows only: once, few, many, or a class for an expanded clone.

D gene: TRBD2; clone size: NA; J gene: TRBJ2-1; V gene: TRBV7-6; CDR3 DNA: TGTGCCAGCAGCTACAGGACTAGCGGGGGCCCGTACAATGAGCAGTTCTTC; CDR3 protein: CASSYRTSGGPYNEQFF
D gene: TRBD2; clone size: NA; J gene: TRBJ2-1; V gene: TRBV7-3; CDR3 DNA: TGTGCCAGCAGCAGAACCGGGACTAGCGGAGGTGAGCAGTTCTTC; CDR3 protein: CASSRTGTSGGEQFF
D gene: NA; clone size: few; J gene: TRBJ2-1; V gene: TRBV28; CDR3 DNA: TGTGCCAGTGGGAGGAACAATGAGCAGTTCTTC; CDR3 protein: CASGRNNEQFF
D gene: TRBD2; clone size: NA; J gene: TRBJ2-5; V gene: TRBV14; CDR3 DNA: TGTGCCAGCAGCTTTAGCGGGAGGCAAGAGACCCAGTACTTC; CDR3 protein: CASSFSGRQETQYF
D gene: TRBD1; clone size: NA; J gene: TRBJ1-1; V gene: TRBV6-1; CDR3 DNA: TGTGCCAGCAGTGAAGCTTTGGGACAGGGTTACACTGAAGCTTTCTTT; CDR3 protein: CASSEALGQGYTEAFF
D gene: NA; clone size: once; J gene: TRBJ2-6; V gene: TRBV3-1/TRBV3-2; CDR3 DNA: TGTGCCAGCAGCCCAACAGGGAGTGGGGCCAACGTCCTGACTTTC; CDR3 protein: CASSPTGSGANVLTF
D gene: NA; clone size: NA; J gene: TRBJ1-5; V gene: TRBV28; CDR3 DNA: TGTGCCACCGTGGTGGGGCAGGGTTATCGTCAGCCCCAGCATTTT; CDR3 protein: CATVVGQGYRQPQHF
D gene: NA; clone size: NA; J gene: TRBJ1-3; V gene: TRBV28; CDR3 DNA: TGTGCCAGCAGGGCGCGGGGAAACACCATATATTTT; CDR3 protein: CASRARGNTIYF
D gene: TRBD2; clone size: NA; J gene: TRBJ2-1; V gene: TRBV7-2; CDR3 DNA: TGTGCCAGCAGCTTATTGGCGGGAGGGAGCTCCTACAATGAGCAGTTCTTC; CDR3 protein: CASSLLAGGSSYNEQFF
D gene: TRBD1; clone size: NA; J gene: TRBJ2-3; V gene: TRBV28; CDR3 DNA: TGTGCCAGCAGTTTACCGGGGACAGGGCTAGCAGATACGCAGTATTTT; CDR3 protein: CASSLPGTGLADTQYF
D gene: NA; clone size: NA; J gene: TRBJ2-3; V gene: TRBV19; CDR3 DNA: TGTGCCAGTAGCGATGGAGGGGGCATGGATTATAGGGGCACAGATACGCAGTATTTT; CDR3 protein: CASSDGGGMDYRGTDTQYF
D gene: NA; clone size: many; J gene: TRBJ2-3; V gene: TRBV4-2; CDR3 DNA: TGTGCCAGCAGCCAAGCTAGCGACGTGGATACGCAGTATTTT; CDR3 protein: CASSQASDVDTQYF
D gene: NA; clone size: NA; J gene: TRBJ1-4; V gene: TRBV18; CDR3 DNA: TGTGCCAGCTCACCAGGCGGGTTTGCGACTAATGAAAAACTGTTTTTT; CDR3 protein: CASSPGGFATNEKLFF
D gene: TRBD2; clone size: NA; J gene: TRBJ2-3; V gene: TRBV24-1; CDR3 DNA: TGTGCCACCAGTGATAGAACACCGCGGCGCCTAGCGGGAGACGAAGATACGCAGTATTTT; CDR3 protein: CATSDRTPRRLAGDEDTQYF
D gene: TRBD1; clone size: NA; J gene: TRBJ2-7; V gene: TRBV7-2; CDR3 DNA: TGTGCCAGCTCTGGGACAGGGGGTTTCTACGAGCAGTACTTC; CDR3 protein: CASSGTGGFYEQYF
D gene: TRBD1; clone size: NA; J gene: TRBJ1-4; V gene: TRBV7-9; CDR3 DNA: TGTGCCAGCAGCTCCGGGACAGGAAATGAAAAACTGTTTTTT; CDR3 protein: CASSSGTGNEKLFF
D gene: TRBD1; clone size: NA; J gene: TRBJ1-5; V gene: TRBV19; CDR3 DNA: TGTGCCAGTAGGACGGACAGGGGTAGCAATCAGCCCCAGCATTTT; CDR3 protein: CASRTDRGSNQPQHF
D gene: NA; clone size: few; J gene: TRBJ2-7; V gene: TRBV6-5; CDR3 DNA: TGTGCCAGCAGTTCCACCAACATGGCGGCCCACGAGCAGTACTTC; CDR3 protein: CASSSTNMAAHEQYF
D gene: TRBD1; clone size: NA; J gene: TRBJ1-4; V gene: TRBV5-5; CDR3 DNA: TGTGCCAGCAGCCCTATTACAGGGGTCGCTAATGAAAAACTGTTTTTT; CDR3 protein: CASSPITGVANEKLFF
D gene: TRBD1; clone size: once; J gene: TRBJ1-2; V gene: TRBV5-1; CDR3 DNA: TGCGCCAGCAGCCCCGGACAGGGGGATGGCTACACCTTC; CDR3 protein: CASSPGQGDGYTF
D gene: TRBD1; clone size: once; J gene: TRBJ1-1; V gene: TRBV7-2; CDR3 DNA: TGTGCCAGCAGCTTAGCGCATTTAGGGGGCAGAACTGAAGCTTTCTTT; CDR3 protein: CASSLAHLGGRTEAFF
D gene: TRBD1; clone size: NA; J gene: TRBJ1-2; V gene: TRBV9; CDR3 DNA: TGTGCCAGCAGGGCTACTCCGGGACAGGGGTATGGCTACACCTTC; CDR3 protein: CASRATPGQGYGYTF
D gene: NA; clone size: NA; J gene: TRBJ2-3; V gene: TRBV7-9; CDR3 DNA: TGTGCCAGCAGCTCTGGCAGGGCATCAGATACGCAGTATTTT; CDR3 protein: CASSSGRASDTQYF
D gene: TRBD1; clone size: NA; J gene: TRBJ1-1; V gene: TRBV7-3; CDR3 DNA: TGTGCCAGCAGCTTAGGGGACTACGGGACAGGGGGCACTGAAGCTTTCTTT; CDR3 protein: CASSLGDYGTGGTEAFF
D gene: NA; clone size: NA; J gene: TRBJ2-3; V gene: TRBV27; CDR3 DNA: TGTGCCAGCAGTCCCCTCGGTGGGCCCGCTGGCACAGATACGCAGTATTTT; CDR3 protein: CASSPLGGPAGTDTQYF
D gene: NA; clone size: NA; J gene: TRBJ1-1; V gene: TRBV15; CDR3 DNA: TGTGCCACCAGCAGAGATCCCCGGGATTGGGGTACTGAAGCTTTCTTT; CDR3 protein: CATSRDPRDWGTEAFF
D gene: TRBD2; clone size: NA; J gene: TRBJ2-3; V gene: TRBV9; CDR3 DNA: TGTGCCAGCAGCCCCCCCGGGGCGGGAGTAACCGATACGCAGTATTTT; CDR3 protein: CASSPPGAGVTDTQYF
D gene: TRBD1; clone size: NA; J gene: TRBJ2-7; V gene: TRBV5-1; CDR3 DNA: TGCGCCAGCGGGGACAGCAACTCCTACGAGCAGTACTTC; CDR3 protein: CASGDSNSYEQYF
D gene: TRBD1; clone size: NA; J gene: TRBJ2-7; V gene: TRBV18; CDR3 DNA: TGTGCCAGCTCACAGGGGGCAGGAGACGAGCAGTACTTC; CDR3 protein: CASSQGAGDEQYF
D gene: NA; clone size: NA; J gene: TRBJ1-1; V gene: TRBV29-1; CDR3 DNA: TGCAGCGTCGTGACAGGCATCACTGAAGCTTTCTTT; CDR3 protein: CSVVTGITEAFF
D gene: NA; clone size: NA; J gene: TRBJ1-3; V gene: TRBV28; CDR3 DNA: TGTGCCAGCAGTCCCCTGGGGGGTGGAGGAAACACCATATATTTT; CDR3 protein: CASSPLGGGGNTIYF
D gene: TRBD2; clone size: NA; J gene: TRBJ2-1; V gene: TRBV10-3; CDR3 DNA: TGTGCCATCAGTGCGAGACTAGCGGGAGGCAATGAGCAGTTCTTC; CDR3 protein: CAISARLAGGNEQFF
D gene: NA; clone size: NA; J gene: TRBJ2-1; V gene: TRBV11-2; CDR3 DNA: TGTGCCAGCAGCTCTACAGGTTACAATGAGCAGTTCTTC; CDR3 protein: CASSSTGYNEQFF
D gene: TRBD2; clone size: NA; J gene: TRBJ2-3; V gene: TRBV5-1; CDR3 DNA: TGCGCCAGCAGCTTTGGGGCCGGGACTAGCGGCCTCACAGATACGCAGTATTTT; CDR3 protein: CASSFGAGTSGLTDTQYF
D gene: TRBD2; clone size: NA; J gene: TRBJ2-5; V gene: TRBV5-5; CDR3 DNA: TGTGCCAGCAGCTTGGTGGGACTAGCGGGAGGCCCCCCCGAGACCCAGTACTTC; CDR3 protein: CASSLVGLAGGPPETQYF
D gene: TRBD1; clone size: NA; J gene: TRBJ2-3; V gene: TRBV28; CDR3 DNA: TGTGCCAGCAGTCGGGGACAGACCACAGATACGCAGTATTTT; CDR3 protein: CASSRGQTTDTQYF
D gene: NA; clone size: NA; J gene: TRBJ2-6; V gene: TRBV27; CDR3 DNA: TGTGCCAGCAGTTTAAACGTCCTCGGCAGGGCTGGGGCCAACGTCCTGACTTTC; CDR3 protein: CASSLNVLGRAGANVLTF
D gene: TRBD1; clone size: few; J gene: TRBJ1-1; V gene: TRBV27; CDR3 DNA: TGTGCCAGCAGTCCCGGGACAGGGGGCACTGAAGCTTTCTTT; CDR3 protein: CASSPGTGGTEAFF
D gene: NA; clone size: NA; J gene: TRBJ2-1; V gene: TRBV4-2; CDR3 DNA: TGTGCCAGCAGCCCAGACAAAACCGAACTAGGCCAAAAGCAGTTCTTC; CDR3 protein: CASSPDKTELGQKQFF
D gene: TRBD1; clone size: NA; J gene: TRBJ1-4; V gene: TRBV5-1; CDR3 DNA: TGCGCCAGCAGCCTGTCCGGGACAGATAATGAAAAACTGTTTTTT; CDR3 protein: CASSLSGTDNEKLFF
D gene: NA; clone size: NA; J gene: TRBJ1-1; V gene: TRBV4-3; CDR3 DNA: TGCGCCAGCAGCCAAGGGGGGCGGACTGAAGCTTTCTTT; CDR3 protein: CASSQGGRTEAFF
D gene: TRBD2; clone size: NA; J gene: TRBJ2-1; V gene: TRBV18; CDR3 DNA: TGTGCCAGCTCACCCCCTAGCGGGAGGGACAATGAGCAGTTCTTC; CDR3 protein: CASSPPSGRDNEQFF
D gene: NA; clone size: NA; J gene: TRBJ2-1; V gene: TRBV19; CDR3 DNA: TGTGCCAGTAGTCTAAGAAGGAGGGATGAGCAGTTCTTC; CDR3 protein: CASSLRRRDEQFF
D gene: TRBD2; clone size: few; J gene: TRBJ2-1; V gene: TRBV7-2; CDR3 DNA: TGTGCCAGCAGCCTAGGGGCTAGCGGGAGGGGGAATGAGCAGTTCTTC; CDR3 protein: CASSLGASGRGNEQFF
D gene: NA; clone size: NA; J gene: TRBJ1-5; V gene: TRBV9; CDR3 DNA: TGTGCCAGCAGCGCAGACGGGTGGAATCAGCCCCAGCATTTT; CDR3 protein: CASSADGWNQPQHF
D gene: NA; clone size: NA; J gene: TRBJ2-5; V gene: TRBV4-1; CDR3 DNA: TGCGCCAGCAGCCAAAACAGGGTTCGGGAGACCCAGTACTTC; CDR3 protein: CASSQNRVRETQYF
D gene: NA; clone size: NA; J gene: TRBJ2-7; V gene: TRBV19; CDR3 DNA: TGTGCCAGTAGTATAGAGCGGGACAGCTCCTACGAGCAGTACTTC; CDR3 protein: CASSIERDSSYEQYF
D gene: TRBD1; clone size: NA; J gene: TRBJ1-1; V gene: TRBV6-5; CDR3 DNA: TGTGCCAGCAGTTACCGGACAGGGGTTACTGAAGCTTTCTTT; CDR3 protein: CASSYRTGVTEAFF
D gene: TRBD1; clone size: NA; J gene: TRBJ1-2; V gene: TRBV19; CDR3 DNA: TGTGCCAGTCACACAGGGGCGAACTATGGCTACACCTTC; CDR3 protein: CASHTGANYGYTF
D gene: NA; clone size: few; J gene: TRBJ2-3; V gene: TRBV19; CDR3 DNA: TGTGCCAGTAGTATGGATGGAGTTCCTCCAGCAGATACGCAGTATTTT; CDR3 protein: CASSMDGVPPADTQYF
D gene: TRBD2; clone size: NA; J gene: TRBJ2-3; V gene: TRBV19; CDR3 DNA: TGTGCCAGTAGCCCCACTAGCGGGCGCACAGATACGCAGTATTTT; CDR3 protein: CASSPTSGRTDTQYF
D gene: NA; clone size: NA; J gene: TRBJ1-4; V gene: TRBV7-4; CDR3 DNA: TGTGCCAGCAGCTATTACAGGGCTGAAAAACTGTTTTTT; CDR3 protein: CASSYYRAEKLFF
D gene: NA; clone size: NA; J gene: TRBJ2-7; V gene: TRBV7-2; CDR3 DNA: TGTGCCAGCAGCCCGTGGGTCTCGGGACTGAGCTCCTACGAGCAGTACTTC; CDR3 protein: CASSPWVSGLSSYEQYF
D gene: TRBD2; clone size: once; J gene: TRBJ2-7; V gene: TRBV30; CDR3 DNA: TGTGCCTGGAGGGCAGGGGGGGCCGGGACTAGCGGGTTTTACGAGCAGTACTTC; CDR3 protein: CAWRAGGAGTSGFYEQYF